The 5 T cell receptor beta chains in this list originate from one sample, sequenced in a study of blood T cell repertoires in COVID-19. TCRdb's table, derived via immunoSEQ multiplex PCR, lists solely in-frame clones and lacks some. The data show 100,000 to 150,000 clones, approximately 90% seen once. Sequences were obtained from peripheral blood. The receptor source for this set is a human donor in a cohort sampled during active COVID-19.

The J gene is TRBJ1-1, the V gene TRBV5-1; no clear D. V lost 6 bases to trimming and J lost 4 bases, with 16 bases between them. The CDR3 has 14 amino acids. Germline V gene sequence: CDR1 SGHRS, CDR2 YFSETQ. The CDR3 DNA reads as TGCGCCAGCACCTTAGAGGGAGCGAGCACTGAAGCTTTCTTT. Translating gives CASTLEGASTEAFF.

The rearrangement joins TRBV6-1 to TRBJ2-7; TRBD1 agrees at 7 bases. J lost 1 base, V lost 2 bases, and 5 bases had no gene match. The CDR3 runs to 15 residues. Germline-derived CDR1 and CDR2 are MNHNS and SASEGT. This CDR3 reads CASSETGTASYEQYF. The CDR3 DNA sequence: TGTGCCAGCAGTGAAACAGGGACAGCATCCTACGAGCAGTACTTC.

The V and J genes are TRBV29-1 and TRBJ2-1, with a weak D call TRBD2 (5 bases). Trimming left V 4 bases short and J 2 bases short, with 9 bases between. CDR1 and CDR2 from the germline V gene are SQVTM and ANQGSEA. The CDR3 sequence is 13 residues long. This CDR3 is CSVASTTYNEQFF. DNA of the CDR3: TGCAGCGTTGCCTCGACTACCTACAATGAGCAGTTCTTC.

The chain is built from TRBV6-2 or TRBV6-3 and TRBJ1-5; D not resolved. Per the germline V gene, CDR1 is MNHEY and CDR2 is SVGEGT. The length of the CDR3 is 13 residues. V shed 6 bases and J shed 0 bases, with 6 bases lying between them. CDR3 in amino acids: CASSTDSNQPQHF. CDR3 nucleotide sequence: TGTGCCAGCAGCACAGATAGCAATCAGCCCCAGCATTTT.

The rearrangement uses TRBV5-5 and TRBJ1-1; 7 bases align to TRBD1. Germline V lookup: CDR1 SGHKS, CDR2 YYEKEE (reference sequence). J gave up 4 bases and V 3 bases, and 6 bases lay outside the gene matches. This CDR3 has 14 residues. The CDR3 is CASSSTGVGTEAFF. The CDR3 DNA reads TGTGCCAGCAGCTCCACAGGGGTGGGCACTGAAGCTTTCTTT.